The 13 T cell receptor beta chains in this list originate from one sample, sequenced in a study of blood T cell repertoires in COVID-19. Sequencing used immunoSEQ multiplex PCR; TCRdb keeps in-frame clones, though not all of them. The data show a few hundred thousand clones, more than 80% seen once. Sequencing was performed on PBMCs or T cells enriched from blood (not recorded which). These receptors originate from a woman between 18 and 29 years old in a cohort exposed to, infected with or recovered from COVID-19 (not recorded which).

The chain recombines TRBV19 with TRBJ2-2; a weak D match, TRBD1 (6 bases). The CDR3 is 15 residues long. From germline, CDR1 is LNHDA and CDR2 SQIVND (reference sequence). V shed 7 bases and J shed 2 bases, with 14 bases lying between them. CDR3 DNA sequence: TGTGCCAGTATCCCACGGGGACATAACACCGGGGAGCTGTTTTTT. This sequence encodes CASIPRGHNTGELFF.

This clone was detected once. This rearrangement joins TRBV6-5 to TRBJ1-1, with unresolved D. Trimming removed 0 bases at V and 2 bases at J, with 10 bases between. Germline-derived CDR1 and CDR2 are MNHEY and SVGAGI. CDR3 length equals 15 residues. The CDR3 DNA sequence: TGTGCCAGCAGTTACTCTTTGGGCATAAACACTGAAGCTTTCTTT. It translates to CASSYSLGINTEAFF.

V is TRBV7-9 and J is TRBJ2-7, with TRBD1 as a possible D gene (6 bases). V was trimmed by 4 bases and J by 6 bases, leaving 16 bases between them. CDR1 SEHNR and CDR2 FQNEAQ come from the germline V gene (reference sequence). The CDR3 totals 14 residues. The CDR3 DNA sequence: TGTGCCAGCAGCTCGGTCCGGACAGCAGCCGAGCAGTACTTC. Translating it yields CASSSVRTAAEQYF.

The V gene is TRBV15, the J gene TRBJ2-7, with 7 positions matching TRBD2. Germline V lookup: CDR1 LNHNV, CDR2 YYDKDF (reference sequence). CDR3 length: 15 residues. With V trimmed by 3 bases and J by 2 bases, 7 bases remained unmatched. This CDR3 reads CATSRAGEGTYEQYF. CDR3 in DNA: TGTGCCACCAGCAGGGCCGGGGAGGGGACCTACGAGCAGTACTTC.

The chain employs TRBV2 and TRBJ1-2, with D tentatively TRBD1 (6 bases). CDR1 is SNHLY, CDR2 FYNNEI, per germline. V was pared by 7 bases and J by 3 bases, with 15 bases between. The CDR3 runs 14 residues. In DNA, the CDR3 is TGTGCCAGCACGGAGGGGGGGCGAGACTATGGCTACACCTTC. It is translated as CASTEGGRDYGYTF. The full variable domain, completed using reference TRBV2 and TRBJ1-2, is EPEVTQTPSHQVTQMGQEVILRCVPISNHLYFYWYRQILGQKVEFLVSFYNNEISEKSEIFDDQFSVERPDGSNFTLKIRSTKLEDSAMYFCASTEGGRDYGYTFGSGTRLTVV.

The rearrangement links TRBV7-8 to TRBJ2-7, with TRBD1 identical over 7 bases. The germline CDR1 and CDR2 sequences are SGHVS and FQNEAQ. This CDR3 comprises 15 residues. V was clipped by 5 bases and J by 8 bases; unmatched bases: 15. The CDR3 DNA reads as TGTGCCAGCAGCCCCGGGGAAGGGGGCGAATGGAAGCAGTACTTC. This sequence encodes CASSPGEGGEWKQYF. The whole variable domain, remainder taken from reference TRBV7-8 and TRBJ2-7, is GAGVSQSPRYKVAKRGQDVALRCDPISGHVSLFWYQQALGQGPEFLTYFQNEAQLDKSGLPSDRFFAERPEGSVSTLKIQRTQQEDSAVYLCASSPGEGGEWKQYFGPGTRLTVT.

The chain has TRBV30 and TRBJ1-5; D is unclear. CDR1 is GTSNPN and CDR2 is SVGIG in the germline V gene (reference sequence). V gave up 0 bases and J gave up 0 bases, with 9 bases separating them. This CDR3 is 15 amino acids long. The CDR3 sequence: CAWSVYSTSNQPQHF. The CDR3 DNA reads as TGTGCCTGGAGTGTATACTCCACTAGCAATCAGCCCCAGCATTTT.

In DNA form, the CDR3 reads TGTGCCAGCAGCTTTGGCACAGGGGCAGCTTTCTTT. This encodes CASSFGTGAAFF. The chain combines TRBV7-3 with TRBJ1-1, with 7 bases matching TRBD1. The V segment lost 3 bases and the J segment 10 bases; nucleotides outside the gene matches: 5. This CDR3 has 12 amino acids. CDR1 and CDR2 (germline): SGHTA, FQGTGA.

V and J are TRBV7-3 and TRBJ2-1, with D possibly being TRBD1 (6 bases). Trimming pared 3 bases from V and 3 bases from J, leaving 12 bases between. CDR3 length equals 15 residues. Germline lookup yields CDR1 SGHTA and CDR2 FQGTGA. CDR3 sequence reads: CASSFQQGSYNEQFF. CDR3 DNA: TGTGCCAGCAGCTTTCAGCAGGGGAGCTACAATGAGCAGTTCTTC.

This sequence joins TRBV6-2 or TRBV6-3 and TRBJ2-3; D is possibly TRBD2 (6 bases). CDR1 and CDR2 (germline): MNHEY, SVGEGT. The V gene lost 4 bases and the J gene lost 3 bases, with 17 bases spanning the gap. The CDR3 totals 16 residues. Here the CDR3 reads CASSSPTSRRTDTQYF. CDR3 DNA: TGTGCCAGCAGTTCCCCGACTAGTCGAAGGACAGATACGCAGTATTTT.

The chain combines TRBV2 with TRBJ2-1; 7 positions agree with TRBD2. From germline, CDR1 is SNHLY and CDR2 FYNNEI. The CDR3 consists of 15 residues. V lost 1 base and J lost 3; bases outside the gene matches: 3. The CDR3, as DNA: TGTGCCAGCAGTGAAGAGGCTAGCGGCTACAATGAGCAGTTCTTC. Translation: CASSEEASGYNEQFF.

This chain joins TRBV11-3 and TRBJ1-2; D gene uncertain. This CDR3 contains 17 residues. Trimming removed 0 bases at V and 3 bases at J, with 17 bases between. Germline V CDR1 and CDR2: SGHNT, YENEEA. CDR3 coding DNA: TGTGCCAGCAGCTTAGATCGCGGGCTGGTCTACGACTATGGCTACACCTTC. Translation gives CASSLDRGLVYDYGYTF.

CDR3 sequence: CSVKRLAGILDTGELFF. CDR3 DNA sequence: TGCAGCGTTAAGAGACTAGCGGGGATTCTGGACACCGGGGAGCTGTTTTTT. The V gene is TRBV29-1, the J gene TRBJ2-2; 11 bases align to TRBD2. This CDR3 is 17 amino acids long. Germline CDR1 SQVTM, CDR2 ANQGSEA. The V and J ends lost 5 bases and 3 bases, in that order; junction bases with no gene match: 11.